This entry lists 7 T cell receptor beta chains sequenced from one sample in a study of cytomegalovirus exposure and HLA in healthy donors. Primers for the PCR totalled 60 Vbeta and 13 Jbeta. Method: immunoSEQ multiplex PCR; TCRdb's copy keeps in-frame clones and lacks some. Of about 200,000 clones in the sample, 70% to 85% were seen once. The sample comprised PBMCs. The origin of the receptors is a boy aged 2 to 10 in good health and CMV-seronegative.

The CDR3 reads CASSPWTSGGAAGELFF. The DNA for the CDR3 is TGTGCCAGCAGCCCATGGACTAGCGGGGGGGCCGCCGGGGAGCTGTTTTTT. V is TRBV7-2 and J is TRBJ2-2; 15 nucleotides agree with TRBD2. V was pared by 5 bases and J by 6 bases, with 7 bases of the junction left unmatched. The germline CDR1 and CDR2 sequences are SGHTA and FQGNSA. The CDR3 runs to 17 residues.

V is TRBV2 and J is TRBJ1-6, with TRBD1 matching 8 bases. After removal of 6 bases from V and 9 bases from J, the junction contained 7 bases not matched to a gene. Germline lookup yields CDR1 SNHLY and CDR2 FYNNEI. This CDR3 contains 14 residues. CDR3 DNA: TGTGCCAGCAGCGCGACAGGGGACAGTTCACCCCTCCACTTT. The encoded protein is CASSATGDSSPLHF.

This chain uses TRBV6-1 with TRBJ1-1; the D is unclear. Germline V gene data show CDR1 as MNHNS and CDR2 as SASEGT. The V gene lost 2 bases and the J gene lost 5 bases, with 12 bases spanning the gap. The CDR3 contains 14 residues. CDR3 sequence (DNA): TGTGCCAGCAGTGAAAATGGGCGCGTTACTGAAGCTTTCTTT. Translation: CASSENGRVTEAFF.

CDR3 sequence reads: CASSALDTQYF. The CDR3 DNA sequence: TGTGCCAGCAGTGCGTTGGATACGCAGTATTTT. The chain carries TRBV25-1 and TRBJ2-3; D is unclear. Looked up from germline, CDR1 is MGHDK and CDR2 is SYGVNS. The CDR3 loop spans 11 amino acids. The V end was cut by 4 bases, the J end by 6 bases, with 5 bases between.

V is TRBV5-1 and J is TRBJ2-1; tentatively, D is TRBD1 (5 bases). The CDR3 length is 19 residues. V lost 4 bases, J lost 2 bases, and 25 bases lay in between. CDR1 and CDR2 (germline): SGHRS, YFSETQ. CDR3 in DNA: TGCGCCAGCAGCCGTCCAGGAGCCGAGATCCTAGGGGCCTACAATGAGCAGTTCTTC. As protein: CASSRPGAEILGAYNEQFF.

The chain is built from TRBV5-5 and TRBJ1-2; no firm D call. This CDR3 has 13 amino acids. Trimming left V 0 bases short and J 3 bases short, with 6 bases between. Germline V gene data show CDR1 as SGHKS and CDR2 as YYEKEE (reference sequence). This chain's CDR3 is CASSLVAYYGYTF. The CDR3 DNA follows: TGTGCCAGCAGCTTGGTGGCCTACTATGGCTACACCTTC.

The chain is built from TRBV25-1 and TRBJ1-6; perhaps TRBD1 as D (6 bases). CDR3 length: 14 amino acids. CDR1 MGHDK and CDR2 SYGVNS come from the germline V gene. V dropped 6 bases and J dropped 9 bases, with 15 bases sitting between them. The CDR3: CASSTGQGSSPLHF. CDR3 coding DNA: TGTGCCAGCAGCACTGGGCAGGGGAGTTCACCCCTCCACTTT.